Listed below are T cell receptor beta chains from one sample, sequenced in a study of spatial heterogeneity in lung cancer. TCRdb re-called the 5' RACE reads with MiXCR, one entry per CDR3 protein. In the table there are about 27,000 distinct CDR3 sequences, roughly 7.2% of which are singletons. Sequencing was performed on lung tumor tissue, taken at surgery. The source is a male donor with early-stage non-small cell lung cancer. Each CDR3 is given with its conserved first and last residue. D genes are given only for firm matches. Clone size, where shown, is once, few, many, or a class for clones that have expanded.

J,D,size,V,DNA,CDR3
TRBJ2-1,-,-,TRBV25-1,TGTGCCAGCAGTGGAGGGAAAGGAGAGCAGTTCTTC,CASSGGKGEQFF
TRBJ2-1,TRBD2,many,TRBV25-1,TGTGCCAGCAGTGCCTCGGGACTAGCGGGCCGGCTGCTCTTC,CASSASGLAGRLLF
TRBJ2-3,TRBD1,-,TRBV12-5,TGTGCTAGTGGTTTCCAGGGGGCAGATACGCAGTATTTT,CASGFQGADTQYF
TRBJ2-1,TRBD2,many,TRBV12-3/TRBV12-4,TGTGCCAGCAGCCTAGCGGGGGGTTACAATGAGCAGTTCTTC,CASSLAGGYNEQFF
TRBJ2-5,TRBD2,-,TRBV5-1,TGCGCCAGCAGCCTGGGAGGGGACTTGGAGACCCAGTACTTC,CASSLGGDLETQYF
TRBJ2-3,TRBD2,few,TRBV27,TGTGCCAGCAGTCGGACTAGGGATCATACGCAGTATTTT,CASSRTRDHTQYF
TRBJ1-6,TRBD1,-,TRBV10-2,TGCGCCAGCGGAGGACAGGACTACAATTCACCCCTCCACTTT,CASGGQDYNSPLHF
TRBJ1-3,-,few,TRBV4-1,TGCGCCAGCAGCCAGGTTACAGTCGGTCCTGGAAACACCATATATTTT,CASSQVTVGPGNTIYF
TRBJ2-7,TRBD1,many,TRBV20-1,TGCAGTGCTCCTAACCGGGACAGGGGGCAGAAGTACGAGCAGTACTTC,CSAPNRDRGQKYEQYF
TRBJ1-1,TRBD1,-,TRBV6-2/TRBV6-3,TGTGCCAGCAGGCCCCTGACAGGGGGCCACACTGAAGCTTTCTTT,CASRPLTGGHTEAFF
TRBJ2-1,-,many,TRBV6-5,TGTGCCAGCAGTTACTCGTCAGGGATCGATGAGCAGTTCTTC,CASSYSSGIDEQFF
TRBJ2-3,-,-,TRBV5-4,TGTGCCAGCAGCTTGGGAGGCGATACGCAGTATTTT,CASSLGGDTQYF
TRBJ2-3,-,many,TRBV6-5,TGTGCCACGGGGGCTAGCGGCTCCACAGATACGCAGTATTTT,CATGASGSTDTQYF
TRBJ2-6,-,many,TRBV15,TGTGCCACGCGGACAGATTACTCTGGGGCCAACGTCCTGACTTTC,CATRTDYSGANVLTF
TRBJ2-7,TRBD1,many,TRBV20-1,TGCAGTGCTAGAAGCATGGACAGGGGGAGCTACGAGCAGTACTTC,CSARSMDRGSYEQYF
TRBJ2-1,TRBD2,few,TRBV6-2/TRBV6-3,TGTGCCAGCAGTTTTAGCGGGGGGCGATACAATGAGCAGTTCTTC,CASSFSGGRYNEQFF
TRBJ2-7,-,many,TRBV20-1,TGCAGTGCTACCCAACCCTTCCGATGGACAGGAAACAGACTAGCACACGAGCAGTACTTC,CSATQPFRWTGNRLAHEQYF
TRBJ1-6,-,many,TRBV6-5,TGTGCCAGCAGTTTCCGAGGGGATAGCTCACCCCTCCACTTT,CASSFRGDSSPLHF
TRBJ1-2,-,few,TRBV7-8,TGTGCCAGCAGCTTAGGGCAGGGAGAAGGTTATGGCTACACCTTC,CASSLGQGEGYGYTF
TRBJ2-7,-,many,TRBV29-1,TGCAGCGTTGAAGATCGGGGGAGAAGCTACGAGCAGTACTTC,CSVEDRGRSYEQYF
TRBJ1-1,-,many,TRBV12-5,TGTGCTAGTGGTTTGGACCAGTACTTTCCCACTGAAGCTTTCTTT,CASGLDQYFPTEAFF
TRBJ1-5,TRBD1,few,TRBV29-1,TGCAGCGGGGGGGACAGTCTCAATCAGCCCCAGCATTTT,CSGGDSLNQPQHF
TRBJ1-3,TRBD1,many,TRBV7-8,TGTGCCAGCAGCCCCTATAGGATAGGGACAGGGCCCTCTGGAAACACCATATATTTT,CASSPYRIGTGPSGNTIYF
TRBJ1-6,-,many,TRBV20-1,TGCAGTGCTATCGAGGACGGGAATTCACCCCTCCACTTT,CSAIEDGNSPLHF
TRBJ2-1,-,-,TRBV20-1,TGCAGTGCTAGAGATCAACGGGGGCTTTACAATGAGCAGTTCTTC,CSARDQRGLYNEQFF
TRBJ2-1,TRBD1,few,TRBV12-3/TRBV12-4,TGTGCCAGCAGTCGTGACAGGGGCTCCTACAATGAGCAGTTCTTC,CASSRDRGSYNEQFF
TRBJ1-4,-,many,TRBV20-1,TGCAGTGCTACTACAGTGGAAAAACTGTTTTTT,CSATTVEKLFF
TRBJ1-2,-,many,TRBV20-1,TGCAGTGCTAGAGATCTCTTGGGGGGCGGCTATGGCTACACCTTC,CSARDLLGGGYGYTF
TRBJ1-5,-,medium-sized,TRBV3-1,TGTGCCAGCAGCCAATGGGGTTCCAATCAGCCCCAGCATTTT,CASSQWGSNQPQHF
TRBJ2-2,-,-,TRBV2,TGTGCCAGCATTGGGCTACTAGGGAGGATATCCGGGGAGCTGTTTTTT,CASIGLLGRISGELFF
TRBJ2-2,-,many,TRBV7-9,TGTGCCAGCAGCTTAGTTCTATCTACCGGGGAGCTGTTTTTT,CASSLVLSTGELFF
TRBJ2-3,-,many,TRBV7-8,TGTGCCAGCAGCTCAAAAACCGCCTTTATGAATACGCAGTATTTT,CASSSKTAFMNTQYF
TRBJ1-3,-,-,TRBV12-3/TRBV12-4,TGTGCCAGCAGTCCCCCAGGAGGAAACACCATATATTTT,CASSPPGGNTIYF
TRBJ1-4,TRBD1,few,TRBV5-1,TGCGCCAGCAGCTTGGACACCGGGACAGGGGCGGATGAAAAACTGTTTTTT,CASSLDTGTGADEKLFF
TRBJ2-2,-,many,TRBV28,TGTGCCACCCCCAGGACGGTGAACACCGGGGAGCTGTTTTTT,CATPRTVNTGELFF
TRBJ2-4,TRBD1,-,TRBV13,TGTGCCAGCTCACTACAGGGGGCTGGGGCCAAAAACATTCAGTACTTC,CASSLQGAGAKNIQYF
TRBJ2-1,-,few,TRBV5-1,TGCGCCAGCAGATTTTCAGGGGTTCGGTCCTACAATGAGCAGTTCTTC,CASRFSGVRSYNEQFF
TRBJ1-1,-,-,TRBV5-1,TGCGCCAGCAGCTTGGACGTCGAAAACACTGAAGCTTTCTTT,CASSLDVENTEAFF
TRBJ2-1,-,many,TRBV6-5,TGTGCCAGCAGCAACGACCCAAGCTCCTACAATGAGCAGTTCTTC,CASSNDPSSYNEQFF
TRBJ2-3,-,many,TRBV7-2,TGTGCCAGCAGCATCCGGACGCGCGAAGATACGCAGTATTTT,CASSIRTREDTQYF
TRBJ2-5,TRBD2,-,TRBV7-2,TGTGCCAGCAGCAAGTATGTCGGACTAGCGGGGGAAGAGACCCAGTACTTC,CASSKYVGLAGEETQYF
TRBJ2-3,TRBD2,-,TRBV20-1,TGCAGTGCTAGGGGCCCTCCCGGGACTAGCGAAACAGATACGCAGTATTTT,CSARGPPGTSETDTQYF
TRBJ1-4,-,-,TRBV2,TGTGCCAGCATGTTCCAGGGCGAGGAAAAACTGTTTTTT,CASMFQGEEKLFF
TRBJ2-1,-,many,TRBV12-5,TGTGCTAGTGGTGGGGGACCGGGGGAAAGGAATGAGCAGTTCTTC,CASGGGPGERNEQFF
TRBJ2-3,-,many,TRBV5-1,TGCGCCAGCAGCTTGGGGGTGCTGGGGTCAACAGATACGCAGTATTTT,CASSLGVLGSTDTQYF
TRBJ2-7,TRBD2,few,TRBV7-2,TGTGCCAGCAGCCGCAGAGGGGGGCTAAAGGGACTAGAGCCCTACGAGCAGTACTTC,CASSRRGGLKGLEPYEQYF
TRBJ1-5,TRBD1,many,TRBV28,TGTGCCAGCAGCCCGACAGGGGTCCAACGGCAGCCCCAGCATTTT,CASSPTGVQRQPQHF
TRBJ2-1,-,-,TRBV6-6,TGTGCCAGCAGCCAAACTAGAAGTAGCAGCAATGAGCAGTTCTTC,CASSQTRSSSNEQFF
TRBJ1-3,-,many,TRBV4-1,TGCGCCAGCAGCCAAGGACGACAGGCGAAGCGCTCTGGAAACACCATATATTTT,CASSQGRQAKRSGNTIYF
TRBJ2-3,TRBD2,many,TRBV28,TGTGCCAGCAGTCCGACAGCCGGGGGGGCAGATACGCAGTATTTT,CASSPTAGGADTQYF
TRBJ1-3,TRBD1,-,TRBV18,TGTGTCAGCTCACCAGGACAGGGGAAGGCTGGAAACACCATATATTTT,CVSSPGQGKAGNTIYF